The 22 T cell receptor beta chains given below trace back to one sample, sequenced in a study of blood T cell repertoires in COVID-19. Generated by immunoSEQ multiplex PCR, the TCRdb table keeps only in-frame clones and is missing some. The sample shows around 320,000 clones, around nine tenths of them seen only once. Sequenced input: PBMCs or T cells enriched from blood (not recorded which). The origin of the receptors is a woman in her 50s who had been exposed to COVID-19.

The CDR3 reads CATAPGLNTGELFF. In DNA, the CDR3 is TGTGCCACCGCCCCGGGGTTGAACACCGGGGAGCTGTTTTTT. The chain combines TRBV15 with TRBJ2-2; D is perhaps TRBD2 (5 bases). The CDR3 is 14 amino acids. V was shortened by 8 bases and J by 1 base, with 11 bases between the two germline ends. Per the germline V gene, CDR1 is LNHNV and CDR2 is YYDKDF (reference sequence).

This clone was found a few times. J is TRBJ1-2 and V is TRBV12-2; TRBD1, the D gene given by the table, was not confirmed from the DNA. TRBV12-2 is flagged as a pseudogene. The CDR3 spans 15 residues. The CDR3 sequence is CASRLGGQGGCGYTF. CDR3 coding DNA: TGTGCAAGTCGCTTAGGGGGACAGGGTGGTTGCGGCTACACCTTC.

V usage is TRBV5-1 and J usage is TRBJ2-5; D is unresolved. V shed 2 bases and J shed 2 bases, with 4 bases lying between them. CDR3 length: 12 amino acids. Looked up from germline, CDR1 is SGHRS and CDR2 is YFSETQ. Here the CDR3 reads CASSFQQETQYF. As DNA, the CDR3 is TGCGCCAGCAGCTTTCAACAAGAGACCCAGTACTTC.

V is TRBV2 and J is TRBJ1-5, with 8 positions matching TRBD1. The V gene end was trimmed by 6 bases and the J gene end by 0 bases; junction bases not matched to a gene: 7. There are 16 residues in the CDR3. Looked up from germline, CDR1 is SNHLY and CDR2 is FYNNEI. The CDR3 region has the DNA TGTGCCAGCAGAGACGACAGGGGTCTTAGCAATCAGCCCCAGCATTTT. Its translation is CASRDDRGLSNQPQHF. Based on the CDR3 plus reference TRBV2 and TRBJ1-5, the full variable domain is EPEVTQTPSHQVTQMGQEVILRCVPISNHLYFYWYRQILGQKVEFLVSFYNNEISEKSEIFDDQFSVERPDGSNFTLKIRSTKLEDSAMYFCASRDDRGLSNQPQHFGDGTRLSIL.

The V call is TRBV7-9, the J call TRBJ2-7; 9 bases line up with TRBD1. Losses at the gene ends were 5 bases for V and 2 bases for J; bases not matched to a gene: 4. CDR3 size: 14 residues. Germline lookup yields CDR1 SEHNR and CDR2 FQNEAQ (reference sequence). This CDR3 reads CASSQTGGPYEQYF. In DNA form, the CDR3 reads TGTGCCAGCAGCCAAACAGGGGGCCCCTACGAGCAGTACTTC.

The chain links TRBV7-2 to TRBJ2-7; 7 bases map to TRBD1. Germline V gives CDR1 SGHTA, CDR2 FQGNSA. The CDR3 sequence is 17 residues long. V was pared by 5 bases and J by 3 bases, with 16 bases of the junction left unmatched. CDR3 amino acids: CASSKPTGSGLFYEQYF. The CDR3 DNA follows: TGTGCCAGCAGCAAGCCGACAGGGTCGGGTCTCTTCTACGAGCAGTACTTC. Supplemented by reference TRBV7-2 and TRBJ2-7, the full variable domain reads GAGVSQSPSNKVTEKGKDVELRCDPISGHTALYWYRQSLGQGLEFLIYFQGNSAPDKSGLPSDRFSAERTGGSVSTLTIQRTQQEDSAVYLCASSKPTGSGLFYEQYFGPGTRLTVT.

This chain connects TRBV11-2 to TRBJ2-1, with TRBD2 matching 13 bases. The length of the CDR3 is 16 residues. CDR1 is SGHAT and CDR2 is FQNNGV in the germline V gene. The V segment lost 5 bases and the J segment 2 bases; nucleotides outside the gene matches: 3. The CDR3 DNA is TGTGCCAGCAGCCGGACTAGCGGGGGTACCTACAATGAGCAGTTCTTC. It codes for CASSRTSGGTYNEQFF. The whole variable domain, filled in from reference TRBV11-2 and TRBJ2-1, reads EAGVAQSPRYKIIEKRQSVAFWCNPISGHATLYWYQQILGQGPKLLIQFQNNGVVDDSQLPKDRFSAERLKGVDSTLKIQPAKLEDSAVYLCASSRTSGGTYNEQFFGPGTRLTVL.

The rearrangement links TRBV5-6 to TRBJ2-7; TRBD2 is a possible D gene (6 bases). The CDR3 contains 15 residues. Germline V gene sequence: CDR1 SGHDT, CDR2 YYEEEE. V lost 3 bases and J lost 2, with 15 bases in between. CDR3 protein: CASSSYSGSTYEQYF. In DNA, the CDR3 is TGTGCCAGCAGCTCCTATAGCGGCTCCACCTACGAGCAGTACTTC.

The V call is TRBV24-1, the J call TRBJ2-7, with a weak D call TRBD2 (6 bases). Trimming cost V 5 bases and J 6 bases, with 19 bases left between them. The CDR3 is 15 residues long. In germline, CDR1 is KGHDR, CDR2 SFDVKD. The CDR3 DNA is TGTGCCACCAGTGGTACAGGATTCCTGGAGGGCGAGCAGTACTTC. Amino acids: CATSGTGFLEGEQYF.

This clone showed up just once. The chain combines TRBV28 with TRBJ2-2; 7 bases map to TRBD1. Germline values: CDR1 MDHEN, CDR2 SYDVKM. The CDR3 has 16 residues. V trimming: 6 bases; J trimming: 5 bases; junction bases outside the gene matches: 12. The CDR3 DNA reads TGTGCCAGCAGAGACTCCTACAGGGGTCGAACCGGGGAGCTGTTTTTT. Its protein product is CASRDSYRGRTGELFF.

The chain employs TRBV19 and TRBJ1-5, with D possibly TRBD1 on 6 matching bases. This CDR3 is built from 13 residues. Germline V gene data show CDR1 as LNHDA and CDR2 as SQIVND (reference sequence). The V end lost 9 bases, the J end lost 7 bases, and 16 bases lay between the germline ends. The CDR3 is CASTKQGRQPQHF. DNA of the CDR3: TGTGCCAGCACGAAACAGGGACGGCAGCCCCAGCATTTT.

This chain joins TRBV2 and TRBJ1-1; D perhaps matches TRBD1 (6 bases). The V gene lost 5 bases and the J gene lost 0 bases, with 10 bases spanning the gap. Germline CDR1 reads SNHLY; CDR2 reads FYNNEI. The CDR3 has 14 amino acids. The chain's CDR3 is CASSQQGLNTEAFF. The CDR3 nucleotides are TGTGCCAGCAGTCAACAGGGACTGAACACTGAAGCTTTCTTT.

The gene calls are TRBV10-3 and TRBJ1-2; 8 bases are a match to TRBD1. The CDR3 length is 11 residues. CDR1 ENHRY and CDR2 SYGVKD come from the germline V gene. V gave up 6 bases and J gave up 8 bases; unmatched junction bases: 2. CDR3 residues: CAIRTGVGYTF. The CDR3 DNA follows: TGTGCCATCAGGACAGGGGTAGGCTACACCTTC.

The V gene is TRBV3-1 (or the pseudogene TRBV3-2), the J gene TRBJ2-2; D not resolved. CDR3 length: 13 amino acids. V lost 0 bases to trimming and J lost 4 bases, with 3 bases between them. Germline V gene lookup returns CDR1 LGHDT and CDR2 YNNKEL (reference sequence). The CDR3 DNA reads TGTGCCAGCAGCCAAGATCTCACCGGGGAGCTGTTTTTT. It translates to CASSQDLTGELFF.

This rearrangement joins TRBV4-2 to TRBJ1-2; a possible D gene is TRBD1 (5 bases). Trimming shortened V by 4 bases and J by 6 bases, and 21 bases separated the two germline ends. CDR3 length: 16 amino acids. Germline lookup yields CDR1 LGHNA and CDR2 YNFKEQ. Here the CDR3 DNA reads TGTGCCAGCAGCCCCCCGGGGGACGGCGGTAATGATGGCTACACCTTC. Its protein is CASSPPGDGGNDGYTF.

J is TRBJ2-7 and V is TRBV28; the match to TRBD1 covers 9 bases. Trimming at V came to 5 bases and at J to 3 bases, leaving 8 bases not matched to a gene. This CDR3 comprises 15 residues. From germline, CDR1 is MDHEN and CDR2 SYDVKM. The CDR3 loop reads CASSAPMGQGYEQYF. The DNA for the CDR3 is TGTGCCAGCAGTGCCCCTATGGGACAGGGCTACGAGCAGTACTTC.

The CDR3 sequence is CASSEEGRGAYEQYF. The CDR3, as DNA: TGTGCCAGCAGTGAAGAGGGCAGGGGGGCCTACGAGCAGTACTTC. The chain recombines TRBV2 with TRBJ2-7; possible D gene TRBD1, 7 bases. The CDR3 runs to 15 residues. With 1 base removed from V and 2 bases from J, the gap between germline ends came to 12 bases. Germline V gives CDR1 SNHLY, CDR2 FYNNEI.

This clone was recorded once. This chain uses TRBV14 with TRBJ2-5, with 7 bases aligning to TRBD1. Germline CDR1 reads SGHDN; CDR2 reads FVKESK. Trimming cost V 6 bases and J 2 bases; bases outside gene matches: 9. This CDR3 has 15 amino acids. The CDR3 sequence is CASRPGQTIQETQYF. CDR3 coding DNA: TGTGCCAGCAGGCCGGGACAGACAATACAAGAGACCCAGTACTTC.

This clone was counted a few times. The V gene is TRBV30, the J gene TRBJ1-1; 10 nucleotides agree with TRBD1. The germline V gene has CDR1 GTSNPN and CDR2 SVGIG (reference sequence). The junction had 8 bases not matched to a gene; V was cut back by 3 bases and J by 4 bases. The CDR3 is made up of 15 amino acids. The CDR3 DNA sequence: TGTGCCTGGAGCGCCGGAGGGACAGGGGTCACTGAAGCTTTCTTT. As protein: CAWSAGGTGVTEAFF. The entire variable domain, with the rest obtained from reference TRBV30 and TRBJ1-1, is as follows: SQTIHQWPATLVQPVGSPLSLECTVEGTSNPNLYWYRQAAGRGLQLLFYSVGIGQISSEVPQNLSASRPQDRQFILSSKKLLLSDSGFYLCAWSAGGTGVTEAFFGQGTRLTVV.

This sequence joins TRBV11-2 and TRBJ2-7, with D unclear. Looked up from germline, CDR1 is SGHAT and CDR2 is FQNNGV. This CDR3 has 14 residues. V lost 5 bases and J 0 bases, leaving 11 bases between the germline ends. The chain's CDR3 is CASSPRAGSYEQYF. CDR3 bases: TGTGCCAGCAGCCCCCGTGCCGGCTCCTACGAGCAGTACTTC.

This CDR3 reads CASSLERWQYF. Here the CDR3 DNA reads TGTGCCAGCAGTTTAGAGAGGTGGCAGTATTTT. The chain carries TRBV12-3 or TRBV12-4 and TRBJ2-3; no reliable D call. This CDR3 has 11 residues. The V and J ends lost 1 base and 11 bases respectively, with 7 bases between them.

CDR3 loop: CASSSHIGATNEKLFF. CDR3 DNA: TGTGCCAGCAGCTCACATATAGGGGCAACTAATGAAAAACTGTTTTTT. The chain has TRBV5-8 and TRBJ1-4; tentatively, D is TRBD1 (5 bases). V dropped 3 bases and J dropped 0 bases, with 12 bases sitting between them. Germline V gives CDR1 SGHTS, CDR2 YDEGEE. The CDR3 consists of 16 residues.